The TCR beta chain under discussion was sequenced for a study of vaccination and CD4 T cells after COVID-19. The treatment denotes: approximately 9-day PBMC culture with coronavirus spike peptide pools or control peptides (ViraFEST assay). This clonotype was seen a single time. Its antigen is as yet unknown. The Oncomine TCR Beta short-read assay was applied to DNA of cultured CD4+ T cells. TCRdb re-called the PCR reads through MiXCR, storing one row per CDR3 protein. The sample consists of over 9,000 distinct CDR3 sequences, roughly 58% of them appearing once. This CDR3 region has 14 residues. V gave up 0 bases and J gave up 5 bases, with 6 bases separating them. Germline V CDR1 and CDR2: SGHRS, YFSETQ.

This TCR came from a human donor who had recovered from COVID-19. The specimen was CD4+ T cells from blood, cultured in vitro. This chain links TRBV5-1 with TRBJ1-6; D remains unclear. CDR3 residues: CASSLEGHNSPLHF. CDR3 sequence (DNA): TGCGCCAGCAGCTTGGAGGGCCATAATTCACCCCTCCACTTT.